This paragraph reports one TCR beta chain. Its antigen is undetermined. This entry is derived from a study of human T cells and chemical hapten exposure. Study in general: TCR yields per sample varied, mainly owing to small pooled library volume differences.

Study findings and constraints: Sensitization with DPC brought no change to TCRs above 1 in 1000 in frequency. Alopecia was present in the donors, so their immune response may differ from healthy people's.

Time point indicated: pre-sensitization, week 0. Treatment meaning: therapeutic diphenylcyclopropenone sensitization with weekly scalp DPC. Original processing notes: Approximately 99,000 TCRs per sample was the median, with a range of roughly 23,224 to 750,000. A single record per CDR3 protein comes from TCRdb applying MiXCR to the RACE reads. For this entry, the V and J calls and clone size follow TCRdb and not the study's own pipeline. The sample holds around 330,000 distinct CDR3 sequences, over 5% seen once. The starting material was whole blood, obtained in connection with sensitization to the hapten diphenylcyclopropenone (DPC). The origin of this receptor is a woman aged 18-29 years with alopecia areata. Some clones in this sample may be carry-over from other donors' samples.

The CDR3 DNA reads as TGTGCCAGCAGGTGGAGAGGGACTTTGAACACTGAAGCTTTCTTT. Protein product: CASRWRGTLNTEAFF. This chain joins TRBV6-5 and TRBJ1-1; a possible D gene is TRBD1 (5 bases). Germline CDR1 reads MNHEY; CDR2 reads SVGAGI. V was shortened by 6 bases and J by 0 bases, with 14 bases between the two germline ends. The CDR3 consists of 15 residues.